This is a list of T cell receptor beta chains from one sample in a study of Graves' ophthalmopathy and Graves' hyperthyroidism. Using its own MiXCR run on the multiplex PCR reads, TCRdb lists one record per CDR3 protein. The sample lists around 1.1 million distinct CDR3 sequences, 36% occurring once. Material for sequencing was peripheral blood or thyroid tissue (not recorded which). Receptors originate from an adult man with Graves' hyperthyroidism. Each CDR3 is given with its conserved first and last residue. The D gene is left open where the match is weak. The size of a clone is reported for some rows only, either as once, few or many, or as a class for expanded clones.

abundance	len	v_gene	j_gene	d_gene	CDR3aa	CDR3nt
NA	14	TRBV20-1	TRBJ2-3	NA	CSARTTYGPDTQYF	TGCAGTGCTAGAACAACCTACGGACCAGATACGCAGTATTTT
many	15	TRBV7-9	TRBJ1-2	NA	CASSLEPGPNYGYTF	TGTGCCAGCAGCTTGGAACCAGGACCCAACTATGGCTACACCTTC
many	13	TRBV7-2	TRBJ2-5	NA	CASSSIGRETQYF	TGTGCCAGCAGCTCTATAGGGCGGGAGACCCAGTACTTC
once	11	TRBV30	TRBJ1-4	NA	CAWSKNEKLFF	TGTGCCTGGAGTAAGAATGAAAAACTGTTTTTT
few	17	TRBV11-2	TRBJ1-4	NA	CASSLDGIGRFNEKLFF	TGTGCCAGCAGCTTAGATGGTATCGGACGGTTTAATGAAAAACTGTTTTTT
NA	12	TRBV20-1	TRBJ2-7	NA	CSLDPGFYEQYF	TGCAGCTTAGATCCAGGATTCTACGAGCAGTACTTC
many	14	TRBV29-1	TRBJ1-2	TRBD1	CSVASGGLTYGYTF	TGCAGCGTTGCTTCAGGGGGCCTGACCTATGGCTACACCTTC
many	14	TRBV3-1	TRBJ1-1	NA	CASSQAQSRTEAFF	TGTGCCAGCAGCCAAGCGCAGTCCCGCACTGAAGCTTTCTTT
few	14	TRBV12-3/TRBV12-4	TRBJ1-5	NA	CASSFDGGNQPQHF	TGTGCCAGCAGTTTCGACGGTGGCAATCAGCCCCAGCATTTT
few	13	TRBV25-1	TRBJ2-3	TRBD2	CASRLAGTDTQYF	TGTGCCAGCCGTCTAGCGGGGACAGATACGCAGTATTTT
many	13	TRBV10-3	TRBJ2-5	TRBD2	CAIRREGLETQYF	TGTGCCATCAGGCGGGAGGGCCTCGAGACCCAGTACTTC
few	16	TRBV6-5	TRBJ1-1	NA	CASSYDFRPMNTEAFF	TGTGCCAGCAGTTACGATTTTAGACCGATGAACACTGAAGCTTTCTTT
many	13	TRBV6-5	TRBJ1-1	NA	CASSLQGGTEAFF	TGTGCCAGCAGCTTACAAGGGGGCACTGAAGCTTTCTTT
NA	16	TRBV5-1	TRBJ2-5	TRBD2	CASSISGGAEVETQYF	TGCGCCAGCAGCATAAGCGGGGGGGCCGAGGTCGAGACCCAGTACTTC
NA	12	TRBV20-1	TRBJ1-2	TRBD1	CSARETGAGYTF	TGCAGTGCTAGAGAGACAGGGGCGGGCTACACCTTC
few	16	TRBV4-2	TRBJ1-3	NA	CASSQDRLSSGNTIYF	TGTGCCAGCAGCCAAGATCGCCTGAGCTCTGGAAACACCATATATTTT
many	17	TRBV7-6	TRBJ2-5	TRBD2	CASSSRTSGKYQETQYF	TGTGCCAGCAGCTCTAGGACTAGCGGGAAGTACCAAGAGACCCAGTACTTC
many	13	TRBV7-2	TRBJ1-4	NA	CASSRRDFEKLFF	TGTGCCAGCAGCCGCCGGGACTTTGAAAAACTGTTTTTT
NA	17	TRBV27	TRBJ2-7	NA	CASRTVVRGKAGNEQYF	TGTGCCAGCAGAACCGTAGTGCGCGGGAAAGCAGGGAACGAGCAGTACTTC
many	11	TRBV24-1	TRBJ1-5	NA	CATSDWGPQHF	TGTGCCACCAGTGATTGGGGGCCCCAGCATTTT
many	16	TRBV7-8	TRBJ1-6	TRBD1	CASSLGSGTGASTLHF	TGTGCCAGCAGCTTAGGGTCGGGGACAGGGGCTTCGACCCTCCACTTT
many	14	TRBV20-1	TRBJ2-7	NA	CSAGGTRNVYEQYF	TGCAGTGCTGGGGGGACCCGGAATGTGTACGAGCAGTACTTC
few	16	TRBV6-5	TRBJ1-5	NA	CASSSRRGGGNQPQHF	TGTGCCAGCAGTAGTCGGAGGGGTGGGGGTAATCAGCCCCAGCATTTT
many	14	TRBV10-3	TRBJ1-2	TRBD1	CAISGATGGNGYTF	TGTGCCATCTCTGGGGCCACAGGGGGCAATGGCTACACCTTC
NA	13	TRBV11-2	TRBJ1-4	NA	CASSEWAGRKLFF	TGTGCCAGCAGCGAGTGGGCAGGCCGGAAACTGTTTTTT
NA	12	TRBV29-1	TRBJ2-7	NA	CSVGQVVGEVYF	TGCAGCGTTGGGCAGGTTGTCGGGGAGGTGTACTTC
NA	10	TRBV19	TRBJ1-2	NA	CATEDYGYTF	TGTGCTACAGAAGACTATGGCTACACCTTC
many	15	TRBV11-2	TRBJ2-5	NA	CASSLDAGIQETQYF	TGTGCCAGCAGCTTAGACGCGGGGATCCAAGAGACCCAGTACTTC
few	17	TRBV2	TRBJ1-4	NA	CASSITSGGASGEKLFF	TGTGCCAGCAGTATTACTAGCGGCGGGGCCTCTGGGGAAAAACTGTTTTTT
NA	15	TRBV3-1	TRBJ1-2	NA	CASSQDRSGNYGYTF	TGTGCCAGCAGCCAAGATCGTAGCGGAAACTATGGCTACACCTTC
many	13	TRBV29-1	TRBJ1-4	NA	CRGGAHGNEKLFF	TGCAGAGGTGGGGCCCATGGTAATGAAAAACTGTTTTTT
NA	13	TRBV12-3/TRBV12-4	TRBJ1-1	NA	CATSIGGDTEAFF	TGTGCCACGTCAATTGGAGGTGACACTGAAGCTTTCTTT
few	15	TRBV28	TRBJ2-7	TRBD1	CASSLFPGQGYEQYF	TGTGCCAGCAGTTTATTCCCCGGACAGGGTTACGAGCAGTACTTC
NA	13	TRBV28	TRBJ1-1	NA	CTSSFQRYTEAFF	TGTACCAGCAGTTTTCAGAGGTACACTGAAGCTTTCTTT
many	15	TRBV2	TRBJ1-5	TRBD1	CASSEEARGAQPQHF	TGTGCCAGCAGTGAAGAGGCCAGGGGGGCTCAGCCCCAGCATTTT
NA	14	TRBV7-2	TRBJ1-6	NA	CASVGRTDNSPLHF	TGTGCCAGCGTCGGACGGACGGATAATTCACCCCTCCACTTT
many	13	TRBV12-3/TRBV12-4	TRBJ2-5	NA	CASSPRGMETQYF	TGTGCCAGCAGCCCCCGTGGGATGGAGACCCAGTACTTC
NA	14	TRBV12-3/TRBV12-4	TRBJ2-3	TRBD2	CASMLAGLTDTQYF	TGTGCCAGCATGCTAGCGGGCCTCACAGATACGCAGTATTTT
many	16	TRBV9	TRBJ1-2	TRBD1	CASSVEDRGPVYGYTF	TGTGCCAGCAGCGTAGAGGACAGGGGGCCGGTCTATGGCTACACCTTC
NA	15	TRBV11-2	TRBJ2-5	NA	CASSRTRGAKETQYF	TGTGCCAGCAGCCGTACTAGGGGGGCTAAGGAGACCCAGTACTTC
NA	18	TRBV7-2	TRBJ2-6	TRBD1	CASSFSDRGSSGANVLTF	TGTGCCAGCAGCTTTTCTGACAGGGGAAGCTCTGGGGCCAACGTCCTGACTTTC
few	15	TRBV20-1	TRBJ1-1	TRBD1	CSAGDRGLGNTEAFF	TGCAGTGCCGGCGACAGGGGGCTCGGGAACACTGAAGCTTTCTTT
many	14	TRBV29-1	TRBJ2-5	TRBD2	CSVEETSGGETQYF	TGCAGCGTTGAAGAAACTAGCGGGGGAGAGACCCAGTACTTC
many	15	TRBV2	TRBJ1-4	NA	CASKAGSPANEKLFF	TGTGCCAGCAAGGCTGGGAGTCCGGCTAATGAAAAACTGTTTTTT